A selection of T cell receptor beta chains follows, all from one sample in a study of cytomegalovirus exposure and HLA in healthy donors. Profiling relied on immunoSEQ multiplex PCR, and the TCRdb table lists in-frame clones only, not all of them. In the table there are roughly 90,000 clones, about 84% of which are singletons. The sample consisted of PBMCs. These receptors all come from a young man in good health and CMV-seronegative. Both conserved end residues are trimmed from each CDR3.

TRBV19	TRBJ2-2	12	ASSIAVNTGELF
TRBV5-1	TRBJ1-5	13	ASRQAPYSNQPQH
TRBV19	TRBJ1-1	15	ASSITGELARNTEAF
TRBV9	TRBJ2-3	16	ASSVAQGTSGDTDTQY
TRBV5-1	TRBJ1-1	13	ASSLVQGVHTEAF
TRBV11-2	TRBJ1-6	12	ASSLDTGYSPLH
TRBV27	TRBJ1-1	14	ASSFYLPTGNTEAF
TRBV13	TRBJ2-5	13	ASSLAPRQGETQY
TRBV6-1	TRBJ2-3	12	ASTRDTYTDTQY
TRBV14	TRBJ1-1	13	ASSSLGGWAVEAF
TRBV20-1	TRBJ2-5	9	SARAEETQY
TRBV5-6	TRBJ1-2	11	ASRDNPGGGYT
TRBV7-9	TRBJ1-2	11	ASSLSPRDGYT
TRBV6-1	TRBJ1-6	13	ASSQRGQVAFTLH
TRBV6-4	TRBJ1-1	13	ASRPTGAENTEAF
TRBV19	TRBJ2-1	13	ASSIADTLYNEQF
TRBV7-9	TRBJ1-1	12	ASSQQGVYTEAF
TRBV29-1	TRBJ1-2	9	SVGAAYGYT
TRBV7-9	TRBJ2-7	13	ASSSRSGSAYEQY
TRBV4-2	TRBJ2-5	12	ASSRRDREETQY
TRBV9	TRBJ2-1	14	ASSVESGPSYNEQF
TRBV9	TRBJ2-1	12	ASSGLGPRDEQF
TRBV14	TRBJ2-2	12	ASSQVPDTGELF
TRBV7-9	TRBJ1-2	10	ASSPRTDGYT
TRBV2	TRBJ1-1	13	ASNYRGGMNTEAF
TRBV12-5	TRBJ1-2	11	ASGANFQGTYT
TRBV6-6	TRBJ2-1	12	ASSPNRSYNEQF
TRBV7-2	TRBJ2-3	12	ASRLAVSTDTQY
TRBV5-3	TRBJ1-2	9	ARSWGRGYT
TRBV29-1	TRBJ2-1	12	SVEKGSGEGREF
TRBV18	TRBJ1-5	13	ASSLLDRERQPQH
TRBV5-6	TRBJ1-2	15	ASSLTPQGQAEDGYT
TRBV6-5	TRBJ2-7	11	ASGTSGSYEQY
TRBV5-1	TRBJ1-1	14	ASSVPPQGINTEAF
TRBV5-8	TRBJ1-5	14	ASSGGQGSSNQPQH
TRBV10-3	TRBJ2-3	13	AISARGQITDTQY
TRBV5-1	TRBJ1-5	13	ASSLGTGAHQPQH
TRBV5-1	TRBJ2-1	12	ASSFLAGGNEQF
TRBV5-6	TRBJ1-2	12	ASSLGARLDGYT
TRBV5-1	TRBJ1-4	14	ASSLGGVGSLEKLF
TRBV5-1	TRBJ1-5	11	ASSPQGEQPQH
TRBV2	TRBJ1-2	14	ASSESVLAAGYGYT
TRBV30	TRBJ2-4	13	AWAPQGLAKNIQY
TRBV19	TRBJ1-1	14	ASRGGTGGFGHLAF
TRBV10-3	TRBJ2-7	13	AITDRTGAADEQY
TRBV7-2	TRBJ2-7	13	ASSLVTRSSYEQY
TRBV5-4	TRBJ2-7	14	ASSSGGGGYPDEQY
TRBV7-6	TRBJ1-6	10	ASSQKNSPLH
TRBV16	TRBJ2-3	15	ASSQSSPSGGTDTQY
TRBV18	TRBJ2-2	13	ASSPYPKGQGTLF
TRBV7-6	TRBJ2-2	12	ASSSGLKTGELF
TRBV25-1	TRBJ2-5	14	ASSELGAGGQGTQY
TRBV19	TRBJ2-2	14	ASRPGGRGQTGELF
TRBV4-2	TRBJ2-3	13	ASSQAPGQGNTQY
TRBV30	TRBJ1-1	11	AWSVTVNTEAF